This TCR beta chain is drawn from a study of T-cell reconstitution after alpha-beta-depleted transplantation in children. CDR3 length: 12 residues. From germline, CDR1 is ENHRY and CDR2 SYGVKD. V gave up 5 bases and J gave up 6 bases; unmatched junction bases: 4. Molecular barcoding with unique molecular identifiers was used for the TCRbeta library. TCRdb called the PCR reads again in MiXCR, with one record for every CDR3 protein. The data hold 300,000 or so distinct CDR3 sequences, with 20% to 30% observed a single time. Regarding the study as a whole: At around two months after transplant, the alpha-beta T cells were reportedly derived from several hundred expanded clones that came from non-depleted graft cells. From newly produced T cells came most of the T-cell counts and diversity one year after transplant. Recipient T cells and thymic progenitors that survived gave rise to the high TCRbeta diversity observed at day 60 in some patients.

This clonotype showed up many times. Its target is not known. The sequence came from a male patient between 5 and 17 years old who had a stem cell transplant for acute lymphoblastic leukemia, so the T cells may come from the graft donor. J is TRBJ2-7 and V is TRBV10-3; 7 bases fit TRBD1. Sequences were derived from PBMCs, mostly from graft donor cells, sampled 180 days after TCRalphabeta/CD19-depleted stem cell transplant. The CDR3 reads CAISPRDSEQYF. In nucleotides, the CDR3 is TGTGCCATCAGTCCCCGGGACAGCGAGCAGTACTTC.